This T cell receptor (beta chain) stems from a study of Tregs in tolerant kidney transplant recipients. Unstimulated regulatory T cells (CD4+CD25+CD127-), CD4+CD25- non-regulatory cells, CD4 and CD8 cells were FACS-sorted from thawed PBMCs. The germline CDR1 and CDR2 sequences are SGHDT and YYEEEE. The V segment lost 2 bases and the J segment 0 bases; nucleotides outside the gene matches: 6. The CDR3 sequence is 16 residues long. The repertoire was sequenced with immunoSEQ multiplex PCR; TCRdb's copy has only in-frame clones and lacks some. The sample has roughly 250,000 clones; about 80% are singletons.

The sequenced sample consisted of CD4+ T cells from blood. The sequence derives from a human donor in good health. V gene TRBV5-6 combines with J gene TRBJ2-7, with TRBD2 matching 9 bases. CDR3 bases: TGTGCCAGCAGCTTTTTGGCTAGCGGGGCCTCCTACGAGCAGTACTTC. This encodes CASSFLASGASYEQYF.